Included here is one T cell receptor (beta chain) sequence, with context. Its target is unknown. The record originates from a study of human T cells and chemical hapten exposure. Study overall: Alopecia areata, totalis or universalis affected patients, mainly female.

Documented time point: pre-sensitization, week 0. Treatment reported: therapeutic diphenylcyclopropenone sensitization with weekly scalp DPC. Blood draws came before every patch-test application. The CDR3 is 13 amino acids. The germline CDR1 and CDR2 sequences are DFQATT and SNEGSKA (reference sequence). Trimming removed 3 bases from V and 3 bases from J, with 11 bases in between. Findings and caveats of the study: TCRs at a frequency above 1 in 1000 stayed unchanged with DPC sensitization.

For the library, individual cDNA molecules each received unique molecular identifiers. TCRdb called the RACE reads again in MiXCR, with one record for every CDR3 protein. The sample shows around 120,000 distinct CDR3 sequences, approximately 15% of them seen only once. The chain is built from TRBV20-1 and TRBJ1-1; TRBD1 might be the D (5 bases). This receptor was identified in a woman between 18 and 29 years old with alopecia areata. Some clones in this sample may be carry-over from other donors' samples. The sequences come from whole blood, collected in connection with sensitization to the hapten diphenylcyclopropenone (DPC). The CDR3 nucleotides read TGCAGTGCTAGGCAGGGACGGTACACTGAAGCTTTCTTT. This encodes CSARQGRYTEAFF.